The 27 T cell receptor beta chains below were found in one sample sequenced in a study of cytomegalovirus exposure and HLA in healthy donors. PCR employed 60 Vbeta and 13 Jbeta primers. The repertoire was sequenced with immunoSEQ multiplex PCR; TCRdb's copy has only in-frame clones and lacks some. Here the sample spans approximately 160,000 clones, around 77% being singletons. The material sequenced was PBMCs. The receptors stem from a man aged 40-50 years in good health and CMV-seronegative.

There are a few counts of this clone. This chain joins TRBV5-4 and TRBJ2-7; 9 nucleotides align to TRBD1. The length of the CDR3 is 14 residues. The trim removed 5 bases at V and 4 bases at J, leaving 7 bases unmatched. Per the germline V gene, CDR1 is SGHNT and CDR2 is YYREEE (reference sequence). The CDR3 DNA reads TGTGCCAGCAGACCCCGGGACAGGGAGTACGAGCAGTACGTC. Translated, it gives CASRPRDREYEQYV.

This clone has only a few counts. V is TRBV6-6 and J is TRBJ2-5; 7 bases agree with TRBD1. The CDR3 loop spans 16 amino acids. The junction had 7 bases not matched to a gene; V was cut back by 2 bases and J by 1 base. Germline V gene data show CDR1 as MNHNY and CDR2 as SVGAGI (reference sequence). The CDR3 loop is CASSYEGRGIQETQYF. The CDR3 DNA reads as TGTGCCAGCAGTTACGAGGGCAGGGGGATCCAAGAGACCCAGTACTTC.

Here the CDR3 DNA reads TGTGCCAGCAGTTTATACAGTACTGGAAACACCATATATTTT. This encodes CASSLYSTGNTIYF. V gene TRBV28 combines with J gene TRBJ1-3; D gene uncertain. The CDR3 loop spans 14 amino acids. The V end lost 1 base, the J end lost 2 bases, and 6 bases lay between the germline ends. Germline V gene lookup returns CDR1 MDHEN and CDR2 SYDVKM.

The genes are TRBV9 and TRBJ1-3, with a tentative D call TRBD1 (5 bases). V was trimmed by 4 bases and J by 0 bases, leaving 11 bases between them. The CDR3 covers 15 residues. Germline assignment: CDR1 SGDLS and CDR2 YYNGEE. CDR3 sequence reads: CASSPAGGSGNTIYF. Here the CDR3 DNA reads TGTGCCAGCAGCCCGGCGGGGGGCTCTGGAAACACCATATATTTT.

This clone was picked up one time. This chain links TRBV5-1 with TRBJ2-1, with D unclear. V was shortened by 4 bases and J by 8 bases, with 19 bases between the two germline ends. This CDR3 is 15 amino acids long. In germline, CDR1 is SGHRS, CDR2 YFSETQ. CDR3 DNA: TGCGCCAGCAGCCTCGTGGGCCTCGCGACACATGAGCAGTTCTTC. It codes for CASSLVGLATHEQFF.

V is TRBV7-2 and J is TRBJ2-7; 8 bases are a match to TRBD1. The V and J ends lost 6 bases and 0 bases, in that order; junction bases with no gene match: 4. Germline lookup yields CDR1 SGHTA and CDR2 FQGNSA. The CDR3 contains 14 residues. CDR3 sequence reads: CASSWDRSSYEQYF. CDR3 DNA: TGTGCCAGCAGTTGGGACAGGAGCTCCTACGAGCAGTACTTC.

The chain couples TRBV5-4 to TRBJ1-2; no firm D call. Looked up from germline, CDR1 is SGHNT and CDR2 is YYREEE (reference sequence). Between the trimmed V and J ends, which lost 1 base and 6 bases, there was a span of 4 bases. The CDR3 extends over 11 amino acids. The CDR3 reads CASSLRNGYTF. The CDR3 DNA reads as TGTGCCAGCAGCTTGCGTAATGGCTACACCTTC.

CDR3 sequence reads: CASHRGPGEKLFF. The CDR3 region has the DNA TGTGCCAGTCACAGGGGGCCTGGGGAAAAACTGTTTTTT. The chain employs TRBV2 and TRBJ1-4, with 9 bases that match TRBD1. The CDR3 consists of 13 residues. With 9 bases clipped from V and 8 bases from J, the junction kept 7 bases outside the gene matches. Germline CDR1 and CDR2: SNHLY and FYNNEI.

V usage is TRBV29-1 and J usage is TRBJ1-4; 7 nucleotides line up with TRBD1. There are 13 residues in the CDR3. V was pared by 2 bases and J by 8 bases, with 5 bases of the junction left unmatched. Germline V gene lookup returns CDR1 SQVTM and CDR2 ANQGSEA. DNA for the CDR3: TGCAGCGTTGAAAGGTTGACAGGGGAAAAACTGTTTTTT. It is translated as CSVERLTGEKLFF.

The chain couples TRBV14 to TRBJ1-1, with 7 nucleotides matching TRBD1. Germline loops: CDR1 SGHDN, CDR2 FVKESK. This CDR3 has 13 residues. The V segment lost 4 bases and the J segment 1 base; nucleotides outside the gene matches: 0. CDR3 DNA: TGTGCCAGCAGCCGGACAGGGAACACTGAAGCTTTCTTT. Its translation: CASSRTGNTEAFF.

The chain joins TRBV12-5 to TRBJ1-1; 8 bases are a match to TRBD1. CDR3 length: 16 residues. V gave up 1 base and J gave up 1 base; unmatched junction bases: 5. CDR1 and CDR2 (germline): LGHNT, FRNRAP. This chain's CDR3 is CASGLDYRGSNTEAFF. CDR3 sequence (DNA): TGTGCTAGTGGTTTGGATTACAGGGGGTCGAACACTGAAGCTTTCTTT.

V is TRBV6-5 and J is TRBJ2-1; D possibly corresponds to TRBD2 (7 bases). CDR1 and CDR2 from the germline V gene are MNHEY and SVGAGI. V lost 8 bases and J 6 bases, leaving 17 bases between the germline ends. The CDR3 has 14 amino acids. CDR3 bases: TGTGCCAGCCGAGGGGGGGAGTGGTCCAATGAGCAGTTCTTC. Amino acid sequence: CASRGGEWSNEQFF.

The table lists this clone with a few counts. The chain joins TRBV5-1 to TRBJ2-3; 11 bases match TRBD2. The CDR3 has 18 amino acids. J lost 2 bases, V lost 0 bases, and 8 bases had no gene match. Germline-derived CDR1 and CDR2 are SGHRS and YFSETQ. As DNA, the CDR3 is TGCGCCAGCAGCTTGGCGGGGCTGACTAGCGGGGCCACAGATACGCAGTATTTT. Its translation is CASSLAGLTSGATDTQYF.

The chain carries TRBV28 and TRBJ2-3; TRBD1 is a possible D gene (5 bases). This CDR3 comprises 18 residues. In germline, CDR1 is MDHEN, CDR2 SYDVKM. The ends were cut back, 2 bases at V and 4 bases at J, with 22 bases in the middle. This CDR3 is CASSLIRGGTSRPDTQYF. CDR3 DNA sequence: TGTGCCAGCAGTTTAATAAGGGGCGGCACCTCGAGGCCAGATACGCAGTATTTT.

The rearrangement uses TRBV5-1 and TRBJ1-1, with 9 bases aligning to TRBD1. The CDR3 is made up of 16 amino acids. The V segment lost 4 bases and the J segment 3 bases; nucleotides outside the gene matches: 10. The germline CDR1 and CDR2 sequences are SGHRS and YFSETQ. CDR3 bases: TGCGCCAGCAGCCTTGCCCCGGGACAGGGATACACTGAAGCTTTCTTT. Its translation: CASSLAPGQGYTEAFF.

This chain uses TRBV6-1 with TRBJ1-5; weak D call: TRBD1 (6 bases). Germline values: CDR1 MNHNS, CDR2 SASEGT. The V end lost 6 bases, the J end lost 2 bases, and 14 bases lay between the germline ends. CDR3 length equals 15 residues. The CDR3 loop reads CASSSRSGGNQPQHF. The CDR3 coding sequence is TGTGCCAGCAGCTCTAGATCAGGGGGCAATCAGCCCCAGCATTTT.

The chain links TRBV18 to TRBJ1-1; no reliable D call. V was cut by 1 base and J by 1 base, with 7 bases left in between. Germline V gene sequence: CDR1 KGHSH, CDR2 LQKENI. This CDR3 is built from 14 residues. This CDR3 reads CASSPLEQNTEAFF. In nucleotides, the CDR3 is TGTGCCAGCTCACCACTAGAGCAGAACACTGAAGCTTTCTTT.

The genes are TRBV7-8 and TRBJ2-5; weak D call: TRBD2 (5 bases). This CDR3 has 14 residues. Trimming removed 4 bases at V and 5 bases at J, with 14 bases between. Germline V gives CDR1 SGHVS, CDR2 FQNEAQ. CDR3 region: CASSSDYKWETQYF. The CDR3 nucleotides are TGTGCCAGCAGCTCAGACTATAAATGGGAGACCCAGTACTTC. The entire variable domain, with the rest obtained from reference TRBV7-8 and TRBJ2-5, is as follows: GAGVSQSPRYKVAKRGQDVALRCDPISGHVSLFWYQQALGQGPEFLTYFQNEAQLDKSGLPSDRFFAERPEGSVSTLKIQRTQQEDSAVYLCASSSDYKWETQYFGPGTRLLVL.

This chain links TRBV21-1 with TRBJ2-7; the table names TRBD1, a call not compared with the DNA. TRBV21-1 has pseudogene status. The CDR3 covers 17 residues. The CDR3 reads CASSNTEKDSARCEQYV. Written as DNA, the CDR3 is TGTGCCAGCAGCAACACAGAAAAGGACAGTGCCCGGTGCGAGCAGTACGTC.

J is TRBJ1-5 and V is TRBV19; tentatively, D is TRBD1 (5 bases). This CDR3 comprises 17 residues. V lost 1 base and J lost 1, with 14 bases in between. Germline CDR1 LNHDA, CDR2 SQIVND (reference sequence). CDR3 sequence: CASSIGGDVLSNQPQHF. The CDR3 DNA follows: TGTGCCAGTAGTATAGGGGGCGATGTATTGAGCAATCAGCCCCAGCATTTT.

The chain uses TRBV7-2 and TRBJ2-2, with 9 bases aligning to TRBD1. CDR3 length equals 15 residues. V lost 5 bases to trimming and J lost 7 bases; unmatched junction nucleotides: 8. Germline values: CDR1 SGHTA, CDR2 FQGNSA. CDR3: CASSPGTGMVGELFF. The CDR3 coding sequence is TGTGCCAGCAGCCCCGGGACAGGGATGGTCGGGGAGCTGTTTTTT.

This CDR3 is CASSTREGYGYTF. The CDR3 region has the DNA TGTGCCAGCAGCACCAGGGAAGGCTATGGCTACACCTTC. The chain combines TRBV6-5 with TRBJ1-2; perhaps TRBD1 as D (5 bases). The CDR3 has 13 residues. Germline values: CDR1 MNHEY, CDR2 SVGAGI. The V end was cut by 6 bases, the J end by 4 bases, with 12 bases between.

The J gene is TRBJ1-1, the V gene TRBV28, with TRBD1 matching over 8 bases. V shed 5 bases, J shed 4 bases, and the junction held 6 bases outside the gene matches. Looked up from germline, CDR1 is MDHEN and CDR2 is SYDVKM. The length of the CDR3 is 14 residues. The CDR3, as DNA: TGTGCCAGCAGTCCAACCACAGGGGGCACTGAAGCTTTCTTT. Protein product: CASSPTTGGTEAFF. The variable domain in full, completed from reference TRBV28 and TRBJ1-1, reads DVKVTQSSRYLVKRTGEKVFLECVQDMDHENMFWYRQDPGLGLRLIYFSYDVKMKEKGDIPEGYSVSREKKERFSLILESASTNQTSMYLCASSPTTGGTEAFFGQGTRLTVV.

This chain connects TRBV4-2 to TRBJ1-5; tentatively, D is TRBD1 (6 bases). Trimming cost V 1 base and J 2 bases, with 15 bases left between them. CDR3 size: 17 residues. Looked up from germline, CDR1 is LGHNA and CDR2 is YNFKEQ. CDR3 sequence reads: CASSQGGGAGGNQPQHF. DNA for the CDR3: TGTGCCAGCAGCCAAGGAGGGGGGGCGGGTGGCAATCAGCCCCAGCATTTT.

This clone was recorded only once. V gene TRBV21-1 combines with J gene TRBJ1-2; TRBD1 is the table's D call and was not checked against the DNA. TRBV21-1 is a listed pseudogene. The CDR3 totals 19 residues. As DNA, the CDR3 is TGTGCCAGCAGCACGACGGACAGGGAGGGTTGGTTTGAGAACTATGGCTACACCTTC. Translated, it gives CASSTTDREGWFENYGYTF.

This rearrangement joins TRBV14 to TRBJ2-7, with 11 bases aligning to TRBD2. Germline V gives CDR1 SGHDN, CDR2 FVKESK. V dropped 5 bases and J dropped 2; count of bases not matched to a gene: 8. CDR3 size: 16 residues. This CDR3 reads CASSTTSGMMAYEQYV. CDR3 DNA sequence: TGTGCCAGCAGCACGACTAGCGGGATGATGGCCTACGAGCAGTACGTC.

The J gene is TRBJ2-5, the V gene TRBV23-1; TRBD1 matches 7 bases. Being an ORF, TRBV23-1 has a function that is uncertain. The CDR3 is made up of 14 amino acids. J was trimmed by 0 bases and V by 7 bases; bases with no gene match: 5. The CDR3 nucleotides are TGCGCCAGCACCCGGGACAGATACCAAGAGACCCAGTACTTC. Translation gives CASTRDRYQETQYF.